This T cell receptor (beta chain) comes out of a study of blood T cell repertoires in COVID-19. The CDR3 is 15 amino acids. Looked up from germline, CDR1 is SQVTM and CDR2 is ANQGSEA. V was shortened by 3 bases and J by 7 bases, with 18 bases between the two germline ends. This clone was counted a single time. Sequencing was performed with immunoSEQ multiplex PCR; in TCRdb, only in-frame clones are kept and a portion is missing. The top ten clones hold 4% to 5.5% of a sample with about 300,000 clones, nearly 90% of them seen once. Those enrolled, adults aged roughly 18 to 95 years, came from some 25 US areas.

This clonotype was sampled from a woman aged 18-29 years with acute COVID-19. The chain recombines TRBV29-1 with TRBJ1-4; D is unclear. Sequences were obtained from PBMCs or T cells enriched from blood (not recorded which). The CDR3 reads CSVDAPGPGTEKLFF. The DNA of the CDR3 is TGCAGCGTTGACGCGCCGGGTCCCGGAACTGAAAAACTGTTTTTT.